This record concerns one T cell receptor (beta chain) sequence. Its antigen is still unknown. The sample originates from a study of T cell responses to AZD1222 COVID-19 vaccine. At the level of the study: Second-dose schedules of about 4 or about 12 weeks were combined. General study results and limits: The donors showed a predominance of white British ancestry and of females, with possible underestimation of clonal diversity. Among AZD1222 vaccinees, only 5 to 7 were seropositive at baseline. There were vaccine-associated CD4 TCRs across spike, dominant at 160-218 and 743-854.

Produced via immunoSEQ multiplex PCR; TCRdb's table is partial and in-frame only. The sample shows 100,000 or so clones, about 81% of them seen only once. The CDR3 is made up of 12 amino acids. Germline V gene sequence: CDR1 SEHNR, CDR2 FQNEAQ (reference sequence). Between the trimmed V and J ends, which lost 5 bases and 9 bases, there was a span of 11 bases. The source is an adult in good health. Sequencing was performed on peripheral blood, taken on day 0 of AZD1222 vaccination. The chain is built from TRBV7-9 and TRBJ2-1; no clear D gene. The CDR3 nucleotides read TGTGCCAGCAGCCGACCGGGCGGTGAGCAGTTCTTC. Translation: CASSRPGGEQFF. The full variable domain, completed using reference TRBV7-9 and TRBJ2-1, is DTGVSQNPRHKITKRGQNVTFRCDPISEHNRLYWYRQTLGQGPEFLTYFQNEAQLEKSRLLSDRFSAERPKGSFSTLEIQRTEQGDSAMYLCASSRPGGEQFFGPGTRLTVL.